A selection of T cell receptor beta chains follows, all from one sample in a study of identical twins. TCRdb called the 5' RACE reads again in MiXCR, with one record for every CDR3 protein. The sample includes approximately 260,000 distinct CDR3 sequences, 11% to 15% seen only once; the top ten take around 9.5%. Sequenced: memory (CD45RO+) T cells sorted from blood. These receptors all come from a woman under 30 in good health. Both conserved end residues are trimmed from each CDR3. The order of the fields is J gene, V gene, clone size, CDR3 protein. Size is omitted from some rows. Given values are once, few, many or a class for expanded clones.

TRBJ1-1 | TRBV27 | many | ASSLYGARPSEAF
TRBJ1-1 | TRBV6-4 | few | ASSDSWNTEAF
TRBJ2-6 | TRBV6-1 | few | ASSPHSGANVLT
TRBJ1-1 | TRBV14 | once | ASSQGSGLNTEAF
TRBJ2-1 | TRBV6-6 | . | ASSWDYRKQF
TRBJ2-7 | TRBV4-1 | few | ASSQYGRQY
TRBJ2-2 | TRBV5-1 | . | ASSPAGTASPGELF
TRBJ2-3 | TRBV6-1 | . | ASRLAGVKDTQY
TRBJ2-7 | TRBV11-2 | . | ASSSQGGEQY
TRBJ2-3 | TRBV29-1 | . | SVGGSGTSTDTQY
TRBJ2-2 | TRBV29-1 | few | SVDGQNTGELF
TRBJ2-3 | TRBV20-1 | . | SAEARDTQY
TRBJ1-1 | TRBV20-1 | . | SAIRGVGTEAF
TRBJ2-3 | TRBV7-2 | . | ASSPWGADTQY
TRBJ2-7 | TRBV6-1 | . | ASSKLEYEQY
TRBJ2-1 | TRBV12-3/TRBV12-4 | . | ASGGRAWNEQF
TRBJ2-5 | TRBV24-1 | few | ATSDPIAGEGTQY